The 22 T cell receptor beta chains given below trace back to one sample, sequenced in a study of cytomegalovirus exposure and HLA in healthy donors. Primers: 60 Vbeta forward and 13 Jbeta reverse. Libraries were prepared by immunoSEQ multiplex PCR; TCRdb keeps only in-frame clonotypes and omits some of them. Of 110,000 to 150,000 clones detected, roughly 68% appear once; the ten largest clones hold 4% to 5.5%. Sequenced sample: PBMCs. The receptors stem from a man aged 55 to 70 in good health and CMV-seronegative.

The chain joins TRBV6-1 to TRBJ2-1; 8 bases are a match to TRBD1. This CDR3 region has 14 residues. V lost 6 bases and J lost 1; bases outside the gene matches: 2. Germline CDR1 is MNHNS and CDR2 is SASEGT. CDR3 nucleotide sequence: TGTGCCAGCAGGAGGACAGGGTCCTACAATGAGCAGTTCTTC. Translating gives CASRRTGSYNEQFF.

V and J are TRBV6-5 and TRBJ1-1; D is possibly TRBD1 (5 bases). This CDR3 contains 14 residues. CDR1 is MNHEY, CDR2 SVGAGI, per germline. V lost 4 bases and J lost 4, with 13 bases in between. The CDR3 DNA reads TGTGCCAGCAGTTTTGGACGGGGGAGCACTGAAGCTTTCTTT. This translates into CASSFGRGSTEAFF.

This clone turned up a few times. This chain links TRBV7-2 with TRBJ2-3; D remains unclear. CDR1 and CDR2 (germline): SGHTA, FQGNSA. V was clipped by 6 bases and J by 2 bases, with 9 bases between them. The CDR3 totals 13 residues. The CDR3 DNA is TGTGCCAGCAGATACCGACTCACAGATACGCAGTATTTT. It translates to CASRYRLTDTQYF.

This rearrangement joins TRBV5-5 to TRBJ2-7; 7 nucleotides line up with TRBD1. Germline trimming cut 5 bases from V and 1 base from J; bases unmatched to any gene: 9. This CDR3 is built from 15 residues. CDR1 and CDR2 from the germline V gene are SGHKS and YYEKEE (reference sequence). The CDR3 here is CASREGQALSYEQYF. CDR3 DNA sequence: TGTGCCAGCAGGGAAGGACAGGCCTTATCCTACGAGCAGTACTTC.

The chain recombines TRBV4-1 with TRBJ2-1; D gene uncertain. The CDR3 length is 13 residues. V was pared by 4 bases and J by 3 bases, with 7 bases between. CDR1 and CDR2 (germline): MGHRA, YSYEKL. The CDR3 coding sequence is TGCGCCAGCAGCCGGCTGAACTACAATGAGCAGTTCTTC. Translated, it gives CASSRLNYNEQFF.

V usage is TRBV10-3 and J usage is TRBJ2-5; 8 nucleotides agree with TRBD1. Germline CDR1 ENHRY, CDR2 SYGVKD. The CDR3 runs to 15 residues. V shed 2 bases, J shed 0 bases, and the junction held 2 bases outside the gene matches. This chain's CDR3 is CAISEDRGYQETQYF. The DNA for the CDR3 is TGTGCCATCAGTGAGGACAGGGGCTACCAAGAGACCCAGTACTTC.

This chain links TRBV19 with TRBJ1-3, with unresolved D. The CDR3 is 16 residues long. The germline CDR1 and CDR2 sequences are LNHDA and SQIVND (reference sequence). Trimming took 6 bases from V and 0 from J, leaving 15 bases between them. In nucleotides, the CDR3 is TGTGCCAGTAGGTCAGGTCGGGATCCCTCTGGAAACACCATATATTTT. Translated, it gives CASRSGRDPSGNTIYF.

The chain is built from TRBV5-1 and TRBJ2-1, with D possibly TRBD1 on 6 matching bases. The CDR3 sequence is 15 residues long. The V end was cut by 4 bases, the J end by 6 bases, with 17 bases between. Per germline, CDR1 SGHRS and CDR2 YFSETQ. CDR3 nucleotide sequence: TGCGCCAGCAGCGTTGCCGGGACAACCAGCAATGAGCAGTTCTTC. The encoded protein is CASSVAGTTSNEQFF. Full variable domain (outside the CDR3, taken from reference TRBV5-1 and TRBJ2-1): KAGVTQTPRYLIKTRGQQVTLSCSPISGHRSVSWYQQTPGQGLQFLFEYFSETQRNKGNFPGRFSGRQFSNSRSEMNVSTLELGDSALYLCASSVAGTTSNEQFFGPGTRLTVL.

The chain employs TRBV11-2 and TRBJ1-1; no reliable D call. Germline lookup yields CDR1 SGHAT and CDR2 FQNNGV. V was clipped by 4 bases and J by 13 bases, with 13 bases between them. The CDR3 spans 11 residues. The CDR3 here is CASSSARVCFF. CDR3 bases: TGTGCCAGCAGCTCTGCCCGAGTGTGTTTCTTT.

The chain couples TRBV5-1 to TRBJ1-5, with 10 bases fitting TRBD1. The CDR3 has 16 residues. V lost 1 base, J lost 5 bases, and 6 bases stayed unmatched. CDR1 and CDR2 (germline): SGHRS, YFSETQ. DNA of the CDR3: TGCGCCAGCAGCTTGTCGGGGACAGGGGCGGATCAGCCCCAGCATTTT. Translation: CASSLSGTGADQPQHF.

The chain couples TRBV19 to TRBJ2-1; D uncertain. The germline CDR1 and CDR2 sequences are LNHDA and SQIVND (reference sequence). This CDR3 region has 14 residues. Trimming shortened V by 1 base and J by 5 bases, and 9 bases separated the two germline ends. The CDR3 protein is CASSIGAPDNEQFF. CDR3 DNA: TGTGCCAGTAGTATAGGAGCGCCCGACAATGAGCAGTTCTTC.

In its sample, this clone was seen once. The chain recombines TRBV5-4 with TRBJ1-6, with no clear D. Trimming shortened V by 2 bases and J by 10 bases, and 16 bases separated the two germline ends. The CDR3 sequence is 15 residues long. Germline values: CDR1 SGHNT, CDR2 YYREEE (reference sequence). The CDR3 DNA sequence: TGTGCCAGCAGCTTTCCAGCGGGCCAAGGGTCACCCCTCCACTTT. Protein: CASSFPAGQGSPLHF.

The chain couples TRBV6-5 to TRBJ2-1, with D possibly matching TRBD2 (7 bases). The V and J ends lost 6 bases and 4 bases respectively, with 13 bases between them. This CDR3 contains 14 residues. CDR1 MNHEY and CDR2 SVGAGI come from the germline V gene. The CDR3 DNA reads as TGTGCCAGCAGGCGGGGGCCCTTTTACAATGAGCAGTTCTTC. This codes for CASRRGPFYNEQFF.

V usage is TRBV6-1 and J usage is TRBJ2-1; 9 nucleotides line up with TRBD2. This CDR3 contains 15 residues. With 7 bases clipped from V and 7 bases from J, the junction kept 11 bases outside the gene matches. From germline, CDR1 is MNHNS and CDR2 SASEGT. The CDR3 loop is CASTPRTSEWNEQFF. The CDR3 coding sequence is TGTGCCAGCACCCCCCGGACTAGCGAATGGAATGAGCAGTTCTTC.

This chain links TRBV30 with TRBJ1-4; the D gene is possibly TRBD1 (5 bases). This CDR3 spans 15 amino acids. V gave up 4 bases and J gave up 0 bases, with 12 bases separating them. Germline values: CDR1 GTSNPN, CDR2 SVGIG (reference sequence). CDR3 DNA sequence: TGTGCCTGGAAGTCAGGGTCGGCAACTAATGAAAAACTGTTTTTT. Its protein product is CAWKSGSATNEKLFF.

The rearrangement uses TRBV28 and TRBJ2-3; 11 bases fit TRBD2. V trimming: 2 bases; J trimming: 4 bases; junction bases outside the gene matches: 2. Germline V gene data show CDR1 as MDHEN and CDR2 as SYDVKM. The CDR3 loop spans 15 amino acids. CDR3 protein: CASSLTSGSADTQYF. The CDR3 nucleotides read TGTGCCAGCAGTTTAACTAGCGGGAGCGCAGATACGCAGTATTTT.

This chain connects TRBV4-2 to TRBJ2-7, with 7 nucleotides matching TRBD1. Germline trimming cut 1 base from V and 3 bases from J; bases unmatched to any gene: 3. This CDR3 is built from 14 residues. From germline, CDR1 is LGHNA and CDR2 YNFKEQ. CDR3 nucleotide sequence: TGTGCCAGCAGCCAAGGGAGACAGGGCTACGAGCAGTACTTC. It yields the protein CASSQGRQGYEQYF.

J is TRBJ2-5 and V is TRBV2; 7 nucleotides agree with TRBD1. This CDR3 spans 14 amino acids. Germline CDR1 reads SNHLY; CDR2 reads FYNNEI. J lost 4 bases, V lost 6 bases, and 8 bases had no gene match. DNA for the CDR3: TGTGCCAGCAGGTTGGGACAGAACCCAGAGACCCAGTACTTC. Translation gives CASRLGQNPETQYF.

This clone was detected only once. The rearrangement joins TRBV6-5 to TRBJ2-2; tentatively, D is TRBD1 (7 bases). CDR1 is MNHEY and CDR2 is SVGAGI in the germline V gene. V was pared by 5 bases and J by 7 bases, with 11 bases between. The length of the CDR3 is 13 residues. The CDR3 DNA is TGTGCCAGCAGTCAGGGGGGTTTCGGGGAGCTGTTTTTT. Amino acid sequence: CASSQGGFGELFF.

The chain carries TRBV18 and TRBJ1-2, with 8 nucleotides matching TRBD1. The junction had 9 bases not matched to a gene; V was cut back by 3 bases and J by 3 bases. The CDR3 spans 16 residues. Germline values: CDR1 KGHSH, CDR2 LQKENI. CDR3 sequence reads: CASSPRSAGGDYGYTF. The CDR3 nucleotides are TGTGCCAGCTCACCTCGGAGCGCAGGGGGCGACTATGGCTACACCTTC.

The rearrangement links TRBV27 to TRBJ1-2; a weak D match, TRBD1 (5 bases). Trimming cost V 3 bases and J 2 bases, with 7 bases left between them. The CDR3 contains 13 residues. Germline CDR1 MNHEY, CDR2 SMNVEV (reference sequence). DNA for the CDR3: TGTGCCAGCAGTTTTCCAGGGAACTATGGCTACACCTTC. Protein product: CASSFPGNYGYTF.

J is TRBJ1-3 and V is TRBV5-1; D unclear. V was shortened by 1 base and J by 2 bases, with 7 bases between the two germline ends. Germline CDR1 SGHRS, CDR2 YFSETQ. The CDR3 is made up of 14 amino acids. The CDR3: CASSLPGTGNTIYF. CDR3 DNA sequence: TGCGCCAGCAGCTTGCCGGGAACTGGAAACACCATATATTTT.